The rows below give T cell receptor beta chains drawn from one sample of a study of cytomegalovirus exposure and HLA in healthy donors. The data were produced by immunoSEQ multiplex PCR, yet TCRdb's version contains in-frame clones alone and is incomplete. The sample lists 100,000 to 150,000 clones, 79% occurring once. Sequencing used PBMCs. These receptors came from a man in his late teens or twenties in good health and CMV-seronegative. Each CDR3 is given with its conserved first and last residue.

V | CDR3
TRBV7-9 | CASSAQGYSGNTIYF
TRBV10-3 | CAISRFSSSYNEQFF
TRBV2 | CASGDRSAGNTIYF
TRBV27 | CASSSHRTSGPYEQYF
TRBV7-3 | CASSFSLSTEAFF
TRBV20-1 | CSARTRVGYTF
TRBV4-3 | CASSQRYLAGDNEQFF
TRBV7-9 | CSSSLGVEGRREKLFF
TRBV19 | CASSQSRGRAGELFF
TRBV5-1 | CASSFDSRGEKLFF
TRBV30 | CAWSVRLSNEQFF
TRBV18 | CASSPPVAGLAPGNGELFF
TRBV5-1 | CASSPSQDTQYF
TRBV19 | CASSSTGLGSNQPQHF
TRBV7-6 | CASTLGAGDNNEQFF
TRBV5-4 | CASSFGTPETQYF
TRBV9 | CASSTRWERASSYEQYF
TRBV30 | CAWSEAGQGEQFF
TRBV9 | CASSVALTSGRGGQETQYF
TRBV19 | CASSIAWQGGTEAFF